The 21 T cell receptor beta chains below were found in one sample sequenced in a study of shared clonotypes between healthy human individuals. TCRdb's table, derived via immunoSEQ multiplex PCR, lists solely in-frame clones and lacks some. Of around 1.9 million clones listed, just under 95% are singletons. Terminally differentiated effector memory CD45RA+ cells were excluded from the naive CD8 cells, which were CD45RO-negative and positively selected for CCR7. The sample taken for sequencing was naive CD8+ T cells from PBMCs. The receptor set was obtained from a man younger than 35 in good health. Some clones in this sample may be carry-over from other donors' samples.

This chain links TRBV6-1 with TRBJ2-3; D call uncertain. Trimming stripped 4 bases from V and 2 bases from J, with 13 bases between. In germline, CDR1 is MNHNS, CDR2 SASEGT. This CDR3 spans 15 amino acids. This CDR3 is CASSVGYFYTDTQYF. The CDR3 nucleotides read TGTGCCAGCAGTGTTGGCTATTTCTACACAGATACGCAGTATTTT.

The chain employs TRBV10-2 and TRBJ2-5; TRBD2 is a possible D gene (5 bases). The germline gives CDR1 WSHSY, CDR2 SAAADI. Trimming shortened V by 6 bases and J by 5 bases, and 19 bases separated the two germline ends. The CDR3 loop spans 15 amino acids. CDR3 DNA sequence: TGCGCCAGCAGCCCAACTAGAGGGCTCCGGGAGACCCAGTACTTC. Amino acid sequence: CASSPTRGLRETQYF.

The CDR3, as DNA: TGTGCCAGCAGCCTCTCTGGGACTATGCACGAGCAGTACTTC. This translates into CASSLSGTMHEQYF. The chain is built from TRBV27 and TRBJ2-7; 7 nucleotides match TRBD2. Germline V CDR1 and CDR2: MNHEY, SMNVEV (reference sequence). V shed 6 bases, J shed 5 bases, and the junction held 10 bases outside the gene matches. This CDR3 contains 14 residues.

This chain uses TRBV7-5 with TRBJ2-7; TRBD2, as called in the table, went unchecked against the DNA. TRBV7-5 is a recognized pseudogene. CDR3 size: 14 residues. The CDR3, as DNA: TGTGCCAGAAGCTTAGTCGTATCCTCCTACGAGCAGTACTTC. This translates into CARSLVVSSYEQYF.

This chain links TRBV5-6 with TRBJ2-5; TRBD2 aligns across 9 bases. The CDR3 spans 16 residues. Germline assignment: CDR1 SGHDT and CDR2 YYEEEE. V gave up 2 bases and J gave up 5 bases; unmatched junction bases: 10. For the CDR3, the DNA is TGTGCCAGCAGCTTTCTCGGACTAGCGAGGATGGAGACCCAGTACTTC. Encoded protein: CASSFLGLARMETQYF.

The chain combines TRBV11-2 with TRBJ2-7; no reliable D call. This CDR3 is built from 14 residues. Germline loops: CDR1 SGHAT, CDR2 FQNNGV. V lost 5 bases to trimming and J lost 3 bases, with 14 bases between them. CDR3 coding DNA: TGTGCCAGCAGCATCGCGACTGAAGTCTACGAGCAGTACTTC. Its translation is CASSIATEVYEQYF.

The gene calls are TRBV7-9 and TRBJ2-7, with 8 bases that match TRBD1. Germline lookup yields CDR1 SEHNR and CDR2 FQNEAQ (reference sequence). The length of the CDR3 is 13 residues. V dropped 5 bases and J dropped 7; count of bases not matched to a gene: 7. DNA for the CDR3: TGTGCCAGCAGCCGGACAGGGTTACAAGAGCAGTACTTC. It specifies CASSRTGLQEQYF.

The J gene is TRBJ2-7, the V gene TRBV28; 10 bases align to TRBD2. This CDR3 spans 18 amino acids. CDR1 MDHEN and CDR2 SYDVKM come from the germline V gene. After removal of 6 bases from V and 3 bases from J, the junction contained 17 bases not matched to a gene. The CDR3 protein is CASRPPASGSPRFYEQYF. The CDR3 DNA reads as TGTGCCAGCAGGCCCCCGGCTAGCGGGAGTCCGCGGTTCTACGAGCAGTACTTC.

This sequence joins TRBV19 and TRBJ1-1; D is ambiguous. From germline, CDR1 is LNHDA and CDR2 SQIVND (reference sequence). Trimming pared 4 bases from V and 7 bases from J, leaving 13 bases between. This CDR3 spans 13 amino acids. In DNA form, the CDR3 reads TGTGCCAGTAGTAATGGGGTGGTGAGTGAAGCTTTCTTT. Translated, it gives CASSNGVVSEAFF. The entire variable domain, with the rest obtained from reference TRBV19 and TRBJ1-1, is as follows: DGGITQSPKYLFRKEGQNVTLSCEQNLNHDAMYWYRQDPGQGLRLIYYSQIVNDFQKGDIAEGYSVSREKKESFPLTVTSAQKNPTAFYLCASSNGVVSEAFFGQGTRLTVV.

This rearrangement joins TRBV27 to TRBJ1-1; 12 positions agree with TRBD1. V dropped 6 bases and J dropped 3; count of bases not matched to a gene: 8. The CDR3 contains 16 residues. Germline lookup yields CDR1 MNHEY and CDR2 SMNVEV (reference sequence). In nucleotides, the CDR3 is TGTGCCAGCAGACCCCGGGACAGGGGGCGCGACACTGAAGCTTTCTTT. Protein sequence: CASRPRDRGRDTEAFF.

V usage is TRBV5-6 and J usage is TRBJ1-1; no reliable D call. Trimming stripped 0 bases from V and 0 bases from J, with 9 bases between. The CDR3 has 15 residues. Germline CDR1 and CDR2: SGHDT and YYEEEE. DNA of the CDR3: TGTGCCAGCAGCTTGGAGCCACAGATGAACACTGAAGCTTTCTTT. Translating it yields CASSLEPQMNTEAFF. Using reference TRBV5-6 and TRBJ1-1 for the parts outside the CDR3, the full variable domain is DAGVTQSPTHLIKTRGQQVTLRCSPKSGHDTVSWYQQALGQGPQFIFQYYEEEERQRGNFPDRFSGHQFPNYSSELNVNALLLGDSALYLCASSLEPQMNTEAFFGQGTRLTVV.

This sequence joins TRBV27 and TRBJ2-1, with 7 bases matching TRBD1. The CDR3 contains 16 residues. V lost 5 bases to trimming and J lost 6 bases; unmatched junction nucleotides: 13. Germline CDR1 MNHEY, CDR2 SMNVEV (reference sequence). The CDR3 DNA sequence: TGTGCCAGCAGTCTTCACATCCCGGACAGGATCAATGAGCAGTTCTTC. Translated, it gives CASSLHIPDRINEQFF.

The chain recombines TRBV5-6 with TRBJ2-3; 10 positions match TRBD1. CDR3 length equals 17 residues. Per germline, CDR1 SGHDT and CDR2 YYEEEE. Unmatched junction bases numbered 8, after V lost 4 bases and J lost 0 bases. The CDR3 spells CASSPDPGQGSTDTQYF. The CDR3 DNA sequence: TGTGCCAGCAGCCCCGATCCGGGACAGGGGAGCACAGATACGCAGTATTTT.

V usage is TRBV6-5 and J usage is TRBJ2-1, with D possibly TRBD2 on 6 matching bases. The CDR3 spans 15 residues. Deletions cut 5 bases from V and 2 bases from J, with 13 bases between. The germline V gene has CDR1 MNHEY and CDR2 SVGAGI. CDR3 DNA sequence: TGTGCCAGCAGTCCCCTACCGGGGGCCTACAATGAGCAGTTCTTC. It is translated as CASSPLPGAYNEQFF.

The chain is built from TRBV7-6 and TRBJ2-1; the match to TRBD2 covers 11 bases. This CDR3 spans 19 amino acids. CDR1 SGHVS and CDR2 FNYEAQ come from the germline V gene. After removal of 5 bases from V and 8 bases from J, the junction contained 20 bases not matched to a gene. The CDR3 reads CASSSKISGRVFGLDEQFF. The CDR3 DNA reads TGTGCCAGCAGCAGTAAAATTAGCGGGAGGGTTTTCGGGTTGGATGAGCAGTTCTTC.

The J gene is TRBJ2-7, the V gene TRBV11-3; 7 bases match TRBD1. Germline V gives CDR1 SGHNT, CDR2 YENEEA. The CDR3 covers 16 residues. J was trimmed by 6 bases and V by 4 bases; bases with no gene match: 15. CDR3 loop: CASSSGTAISPREQYF. DNA for the CDR3: TGTGCCAGCAGCTCAGGGACAGCTATCTCCCCTCGCGAGCAGTACTTC.

The chain combines TRBV4-1 with TRBJ2-7; D may be TRBD2 (6 bases). V lost 4 bases and J lost 2, with 15 bases in between. The V gene's germline CDR1 is MGHRA and CDR2 YSYEKL. The CDR3 sequence is 15 residues long. The CDR3 DNA follows: TGCGCCAGCAGCCTAAACCGGGACTCAGCCTACGAGCAGTACTTC. Translation: CASSLNRDSAYEQYF.

The V call is TRBV6-1, the J call TRBJ1-5, with a possible D match to TRBD1 (5 bases). V was cut by 6 bases and J by 1 base, with 13 bases left in between. The CDR3 extends over 15 amino acids. Germline V gives CDR1 MNHNS, CDR2 SASEGT. CDR3 sequence (DNA): TGTGCCAGCAGCCCGTCGAGGGGAAGCAATCAGCCCCAGCATTTT. It yields the protein CASSPSRGSNQPQHF.

This chain uses TRBV7-2 with TRBJ2-7, with 13 bases aligning to TRBD2. Germline assignment: CDR1 SGHTA and CDR2 FQGNSA. The V gene end was trimmed by 1 base and the J gene end by 5 bases; junction bases not matched to a gene: 2. The CDR3 is 15 amino acids. This CDR3 reads CASSLGLAGGNEQYF. The DNA of the CDR3 is TGTGCCAGCAGCTTAGGACTAGCGGGAGGTAACGAGCAGTACTTC.

This clone has only a few counts. This chain links TRBV9 with TRBJ1-2, with TRBD1 matching over 10 bases. There are 14 residues in the CDR3. V was pared by 9 bases and J by 3 bases, with 8 bases of the junction left unmatched. Germline V lookup: CDR1 SGDLS, CDR2 YYNGEE. The CDR3: CATAPGTGDYGYTF. The CDR3 nucleotides are TGTGCCACCGCACCCGGGACAGGGGACTATGGCTACACCTTC.

This clone was detected a few times. The chain links TRBV19 to TRBJ2-1, with D perhaps assigned TRBD1 or TRBD2 (5 bases each). Germline CDR1 is LNHDA and CDR2 is SQIVND (reference sequence). V lost 4 bases, J lost 1 base, and 14 bases lay in between. The CDR3 is made up of 16 amino acids. The CDR3 reads CASSTWDGRSYNEQFF. The CDR3 nucleotides read TGTGCCAGTAGTACTTGGGACGGCCGGTCCTACAATGAGCAGTTCTTC.